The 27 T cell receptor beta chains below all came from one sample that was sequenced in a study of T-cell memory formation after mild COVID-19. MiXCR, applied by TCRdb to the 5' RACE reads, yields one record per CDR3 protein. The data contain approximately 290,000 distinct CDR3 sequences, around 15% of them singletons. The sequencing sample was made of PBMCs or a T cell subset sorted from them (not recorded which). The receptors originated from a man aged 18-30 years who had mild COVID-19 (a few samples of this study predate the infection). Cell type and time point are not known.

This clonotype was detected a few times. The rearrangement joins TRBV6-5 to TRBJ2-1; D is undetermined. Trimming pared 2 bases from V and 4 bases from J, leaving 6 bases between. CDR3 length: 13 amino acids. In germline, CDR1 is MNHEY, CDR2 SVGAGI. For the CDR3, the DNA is TGTGCCAGCAGTTACCAGAGTTACAATGAGCAGTTCTTC. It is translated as CASSYQSYNEQFF.

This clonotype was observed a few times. The CDR3 region is CSARMGQGGNQPQHF. As DNA, the CDR3 is TGCAGTGCTAGGATGGGACAGGGAGGAAATCAGCCCCAGCATTTT. The J gene is TRBJ1-5, the V gene TRBV20-1; 9 bases fit TRBD1. Germline-derived CDR1 and CDR2 are DFQATT and SNEGSKA (reference sequence). V shed 3 bases, J shed 4 bases, and the junction held 7 bases outside the gene matches. The CDR3 contains 15 residues.

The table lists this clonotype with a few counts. The CDR3 here is CASSYSVYNLNTEAFF. CDR3 nucleotides: TGTGCCAGCAGTTACTCGGTCTACAACCTCAACACTGAAGCTTTCTTT. The chain carries TRBV6-2 or TRBV6-3 and TRBJ1-1; the D is unclear. V was cut by 0 bases and J by 2 bases, with 13 bases left in between. Germline loops: CDR1 MNHEY, CDR2 SVGEGT. The length of the CDR3 is 16 residues.

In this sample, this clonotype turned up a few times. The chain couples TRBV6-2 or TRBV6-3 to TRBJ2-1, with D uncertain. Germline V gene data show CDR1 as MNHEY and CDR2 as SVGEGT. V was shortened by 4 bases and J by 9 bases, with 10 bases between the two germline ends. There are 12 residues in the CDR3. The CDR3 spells CASSSPGSEQFF. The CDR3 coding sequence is TGTGCCAGCAGTTCGCCAGGATCTGAGCAGTTCTTC.

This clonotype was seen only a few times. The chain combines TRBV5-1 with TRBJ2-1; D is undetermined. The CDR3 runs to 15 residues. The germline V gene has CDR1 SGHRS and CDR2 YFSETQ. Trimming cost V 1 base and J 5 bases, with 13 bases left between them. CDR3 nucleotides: TGCGCCAGCAGCTTGATAGAGAGTCAGAACAATGAGCAGTTCTTC. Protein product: CASSLIESQNNEQFF.

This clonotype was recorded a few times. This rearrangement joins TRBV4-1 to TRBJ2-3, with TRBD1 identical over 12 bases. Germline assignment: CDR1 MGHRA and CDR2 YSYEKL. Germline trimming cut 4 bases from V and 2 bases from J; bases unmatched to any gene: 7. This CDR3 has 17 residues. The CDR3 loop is CASSRGQGAVLTDTQYF. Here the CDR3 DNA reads TGCGCCAGCAGCCGGGGACAGGGGGCTGTCCTCACAGATACGCAGTATTTT.

The CDR3 DNA reads as TGTGCCAGTAGTACCACGGGGGGCCTATACAATGAGCAGTTCTTC. Translation: CASSTTGGLYNEQFF. This chain uses TRBV19 with TRBJ2-1; D is perhaps TRBD2 (7 bases). Trimming removed 4 bases from V and 4 bases from J, with 14 bases in between. CDR1 is LNHDA, CDR2 SQIVND, per germline (reference sequence). The CDR3 is made up of 15 amino acids.

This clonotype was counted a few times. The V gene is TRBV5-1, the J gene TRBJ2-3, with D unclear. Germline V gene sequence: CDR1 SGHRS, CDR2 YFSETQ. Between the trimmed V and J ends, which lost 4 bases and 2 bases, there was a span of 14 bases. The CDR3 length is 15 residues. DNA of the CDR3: TGCGCCAGCAGCCAAGAACAGACATACACAGATACGCAGTATTTT. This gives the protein CASSQEQTYTDTQYF.

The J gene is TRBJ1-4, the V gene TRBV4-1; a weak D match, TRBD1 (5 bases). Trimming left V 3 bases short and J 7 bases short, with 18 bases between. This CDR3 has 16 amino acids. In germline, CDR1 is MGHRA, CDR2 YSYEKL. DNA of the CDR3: TGCGCCAGCAGCCAGGACCCCGGGACTGCTCGTGAAAAACTGTTTTTT. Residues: CASSQDPGTAREKLFF.

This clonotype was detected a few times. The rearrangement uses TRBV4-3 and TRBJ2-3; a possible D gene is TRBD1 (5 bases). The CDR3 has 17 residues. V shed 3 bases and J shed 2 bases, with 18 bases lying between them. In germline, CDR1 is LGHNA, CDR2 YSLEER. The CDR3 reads CASSQGKGAGFTDTQYF. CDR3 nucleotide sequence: TGCGCCAGCAGCCAGGGAAAAGGGGCCGGGTTCACAGATACGCAGTATTTT.

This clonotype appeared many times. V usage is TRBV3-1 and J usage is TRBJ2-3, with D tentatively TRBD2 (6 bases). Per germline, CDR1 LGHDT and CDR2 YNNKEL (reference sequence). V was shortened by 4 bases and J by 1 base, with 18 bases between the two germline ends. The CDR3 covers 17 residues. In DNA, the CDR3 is TGTGCCAGCAGCCTCCGCCAGACTAGTCTGGGCACAGATACGCAGTATTTT. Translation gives CASSLRQTSLGTDTQYF.

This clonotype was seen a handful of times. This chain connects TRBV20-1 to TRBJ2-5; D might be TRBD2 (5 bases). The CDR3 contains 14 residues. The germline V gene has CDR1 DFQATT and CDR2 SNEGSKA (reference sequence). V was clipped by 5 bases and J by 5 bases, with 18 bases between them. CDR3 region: CSACVVGSDETQYF. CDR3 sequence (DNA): TGCAGTGCTTGTGTTGTGGGTAGCGACGAGACCCAGTACTTC.

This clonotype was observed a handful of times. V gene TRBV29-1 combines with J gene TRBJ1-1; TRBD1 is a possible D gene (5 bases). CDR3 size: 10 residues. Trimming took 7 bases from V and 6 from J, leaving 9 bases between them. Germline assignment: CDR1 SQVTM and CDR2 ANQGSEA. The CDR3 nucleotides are TGCAGCGCTGGGACGCCTGAAGCTTTCTTT. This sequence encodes CSAGTPEAFF.

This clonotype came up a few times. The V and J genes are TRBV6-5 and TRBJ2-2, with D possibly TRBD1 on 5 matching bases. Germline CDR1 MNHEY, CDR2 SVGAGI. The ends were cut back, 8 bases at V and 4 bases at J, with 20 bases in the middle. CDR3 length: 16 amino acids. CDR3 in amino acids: CASVPRPDRATGELFF. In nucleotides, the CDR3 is TGTGCCAGCGTCCCCCGCCCCGACAGAGCCACCGGGGAGCTGTTTTTT.

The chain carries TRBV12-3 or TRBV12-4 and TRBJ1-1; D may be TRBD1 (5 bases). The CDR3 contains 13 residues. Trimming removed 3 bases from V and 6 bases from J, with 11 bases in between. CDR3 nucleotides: TGTGCCAGCAGTTTGGGAGGGGTGGCTGAAGCTTTCTTT. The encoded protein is CASSLGGVAEAFF.

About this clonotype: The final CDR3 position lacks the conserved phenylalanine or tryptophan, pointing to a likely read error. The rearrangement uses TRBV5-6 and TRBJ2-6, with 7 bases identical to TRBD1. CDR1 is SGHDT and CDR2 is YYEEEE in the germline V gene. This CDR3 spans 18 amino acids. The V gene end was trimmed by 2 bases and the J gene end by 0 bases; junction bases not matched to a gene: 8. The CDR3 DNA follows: TGTGCCAGCAGCTTAACCGGGACAGTGACCTCTGGGGCCAACGTCCTGACTTTA. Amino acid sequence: CASSLTGTVTSGANVLTL.

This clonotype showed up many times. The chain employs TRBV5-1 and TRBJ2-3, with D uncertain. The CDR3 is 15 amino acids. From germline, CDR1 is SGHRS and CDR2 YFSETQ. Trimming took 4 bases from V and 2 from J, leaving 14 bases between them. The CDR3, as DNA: TGCGCCAGCAGCGTGGGGATGGGCCCCACAGATACGCAGTATTTT. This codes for CASSVGMGPTDTQYF.

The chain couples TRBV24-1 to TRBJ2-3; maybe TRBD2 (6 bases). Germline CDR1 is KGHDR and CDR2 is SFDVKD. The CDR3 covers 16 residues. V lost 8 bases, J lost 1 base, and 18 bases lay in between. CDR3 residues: CATTPPGPGGTDTQYF. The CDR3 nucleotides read TGTGCCACCACCCCCCCGGGCCCGGGAGGCACAGATACGCAGTATTTT.

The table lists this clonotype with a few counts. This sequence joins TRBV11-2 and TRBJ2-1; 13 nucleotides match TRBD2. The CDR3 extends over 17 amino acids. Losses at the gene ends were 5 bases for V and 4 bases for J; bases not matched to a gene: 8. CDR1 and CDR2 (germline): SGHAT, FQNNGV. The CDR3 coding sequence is TGTGCCAGCAGCCGATTGACTAGCGGGGGGCTTTACAATGAGCAGTTCTTC. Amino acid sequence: CASSRLTSGGLYNEQFF.

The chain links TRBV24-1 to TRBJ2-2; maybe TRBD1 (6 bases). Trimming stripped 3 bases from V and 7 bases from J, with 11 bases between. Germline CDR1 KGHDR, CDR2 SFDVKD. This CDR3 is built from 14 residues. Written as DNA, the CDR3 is TGTGCCACCAGTGATAACAGGGATTTCGGGGAGCTGTTTTTT. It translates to CATSDNRDFGELFF.

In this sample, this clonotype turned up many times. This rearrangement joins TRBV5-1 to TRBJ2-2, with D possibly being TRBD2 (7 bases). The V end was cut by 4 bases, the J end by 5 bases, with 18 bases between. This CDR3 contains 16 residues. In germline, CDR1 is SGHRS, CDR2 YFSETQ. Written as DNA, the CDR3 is TGCGCCAGCAGCCCCCGGGGAGGGGGTGTAACCGGGGAGCTGTTTTTT. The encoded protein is CASSPRGGGVTGELFF.

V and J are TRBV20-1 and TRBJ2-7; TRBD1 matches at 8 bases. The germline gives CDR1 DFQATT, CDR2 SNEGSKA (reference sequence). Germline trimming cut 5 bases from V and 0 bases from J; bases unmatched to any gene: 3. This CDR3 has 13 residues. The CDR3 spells CSARDRHSYEQYV. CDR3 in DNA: TGCAGTGCTCGGGACAGGCACTCCTACGAGCAGTACGTC.

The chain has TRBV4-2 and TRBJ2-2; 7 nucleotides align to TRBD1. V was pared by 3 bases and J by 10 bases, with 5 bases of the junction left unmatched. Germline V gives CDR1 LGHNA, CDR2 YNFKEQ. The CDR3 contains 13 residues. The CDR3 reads CASSHSDREELFF. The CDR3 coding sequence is TGTGCCAGCAGCCATTCCGACAGGGAGGAGCTGTTTTTT.

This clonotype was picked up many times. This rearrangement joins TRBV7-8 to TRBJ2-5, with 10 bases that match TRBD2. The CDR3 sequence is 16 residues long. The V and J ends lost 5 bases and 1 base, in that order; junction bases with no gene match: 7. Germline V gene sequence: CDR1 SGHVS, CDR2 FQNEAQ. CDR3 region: CASSLIAGGPQETQYF. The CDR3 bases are TGTGCCAGCAGCCTTATAGCGGGGGGTCCCCAAGAGACCCAGTACTTC.

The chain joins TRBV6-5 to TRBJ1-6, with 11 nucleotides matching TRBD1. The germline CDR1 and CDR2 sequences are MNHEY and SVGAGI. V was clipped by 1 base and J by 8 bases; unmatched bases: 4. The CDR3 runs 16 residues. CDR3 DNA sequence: TGTGCCAGCAGTTACTGGACAGGGGGCTGGGATTCACCCCTCCACTTT. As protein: CASSYWTGGWDSPLHF.

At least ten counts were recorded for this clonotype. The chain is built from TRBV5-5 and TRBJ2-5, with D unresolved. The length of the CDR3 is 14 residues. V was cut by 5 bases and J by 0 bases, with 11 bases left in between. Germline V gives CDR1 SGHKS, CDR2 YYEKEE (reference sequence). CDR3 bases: TGTGCCAGCAGGAAATCAGGAAACCAAGAGACCCAGTACTTC. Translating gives CASRKSGNQETQYF.

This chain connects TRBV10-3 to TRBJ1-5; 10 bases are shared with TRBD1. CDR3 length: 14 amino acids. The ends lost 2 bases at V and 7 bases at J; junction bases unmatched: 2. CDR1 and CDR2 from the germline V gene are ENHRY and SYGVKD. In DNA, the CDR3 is TGTGCCATCAGTGAGGGACAGGGGGAACAGCCCCAGCATTTT. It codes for CAISEGQGEQPQHF.